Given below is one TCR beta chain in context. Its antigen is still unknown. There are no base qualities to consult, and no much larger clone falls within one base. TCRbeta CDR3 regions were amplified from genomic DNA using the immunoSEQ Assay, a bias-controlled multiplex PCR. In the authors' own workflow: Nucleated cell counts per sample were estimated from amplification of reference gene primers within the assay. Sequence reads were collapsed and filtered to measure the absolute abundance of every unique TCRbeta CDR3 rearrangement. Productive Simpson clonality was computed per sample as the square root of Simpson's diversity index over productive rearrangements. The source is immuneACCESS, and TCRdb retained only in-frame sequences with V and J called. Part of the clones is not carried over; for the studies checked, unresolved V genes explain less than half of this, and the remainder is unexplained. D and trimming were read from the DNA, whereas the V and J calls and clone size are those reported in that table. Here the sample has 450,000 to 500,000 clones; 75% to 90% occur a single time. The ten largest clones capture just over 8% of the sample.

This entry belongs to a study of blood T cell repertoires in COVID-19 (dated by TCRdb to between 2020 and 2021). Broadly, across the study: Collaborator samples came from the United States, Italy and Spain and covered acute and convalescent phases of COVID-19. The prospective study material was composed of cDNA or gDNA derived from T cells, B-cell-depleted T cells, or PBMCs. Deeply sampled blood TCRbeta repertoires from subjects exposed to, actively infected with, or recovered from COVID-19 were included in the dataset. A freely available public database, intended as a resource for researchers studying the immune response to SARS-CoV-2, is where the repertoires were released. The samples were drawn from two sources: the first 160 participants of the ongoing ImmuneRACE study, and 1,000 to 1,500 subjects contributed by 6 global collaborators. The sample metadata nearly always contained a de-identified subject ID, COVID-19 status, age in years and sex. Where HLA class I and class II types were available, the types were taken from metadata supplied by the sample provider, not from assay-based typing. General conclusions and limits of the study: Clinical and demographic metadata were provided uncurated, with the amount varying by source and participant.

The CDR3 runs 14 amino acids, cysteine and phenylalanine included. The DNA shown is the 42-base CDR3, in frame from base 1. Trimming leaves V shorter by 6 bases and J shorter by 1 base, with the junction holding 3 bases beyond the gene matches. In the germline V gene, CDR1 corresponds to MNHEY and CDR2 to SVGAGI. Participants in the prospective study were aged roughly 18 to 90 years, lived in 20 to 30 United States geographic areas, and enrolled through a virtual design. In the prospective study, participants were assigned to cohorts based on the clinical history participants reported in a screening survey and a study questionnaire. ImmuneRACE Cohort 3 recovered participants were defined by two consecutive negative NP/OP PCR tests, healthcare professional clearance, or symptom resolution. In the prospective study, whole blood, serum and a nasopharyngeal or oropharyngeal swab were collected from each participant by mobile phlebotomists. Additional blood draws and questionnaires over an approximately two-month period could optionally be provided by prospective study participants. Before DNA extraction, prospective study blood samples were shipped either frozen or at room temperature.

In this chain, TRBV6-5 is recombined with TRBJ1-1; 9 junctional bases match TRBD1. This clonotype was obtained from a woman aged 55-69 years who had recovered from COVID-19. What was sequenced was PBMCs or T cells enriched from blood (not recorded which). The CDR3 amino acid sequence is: CASRGQGSNTEAFF. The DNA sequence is TGTGCCAGCAGGGGACAGGGCTCGAACACTGAAGCTTTCTTT.